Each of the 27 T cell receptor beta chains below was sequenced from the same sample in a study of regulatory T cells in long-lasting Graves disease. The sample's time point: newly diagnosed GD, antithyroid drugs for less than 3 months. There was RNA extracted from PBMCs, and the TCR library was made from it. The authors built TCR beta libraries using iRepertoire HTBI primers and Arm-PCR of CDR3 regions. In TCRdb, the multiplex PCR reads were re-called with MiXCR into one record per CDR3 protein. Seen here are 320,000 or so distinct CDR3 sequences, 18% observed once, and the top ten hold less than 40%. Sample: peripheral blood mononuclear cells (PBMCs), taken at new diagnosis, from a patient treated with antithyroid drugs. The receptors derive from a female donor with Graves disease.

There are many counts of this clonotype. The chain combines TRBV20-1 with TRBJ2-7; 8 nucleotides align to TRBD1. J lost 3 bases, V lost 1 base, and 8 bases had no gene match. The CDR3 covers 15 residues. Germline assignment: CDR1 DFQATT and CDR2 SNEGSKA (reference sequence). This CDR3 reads CSARANRDRSYEQYF. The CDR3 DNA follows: TGCAGTGCTAGAGCCAACCGGGACAGGAGCTACGAGCAGTACTTC.

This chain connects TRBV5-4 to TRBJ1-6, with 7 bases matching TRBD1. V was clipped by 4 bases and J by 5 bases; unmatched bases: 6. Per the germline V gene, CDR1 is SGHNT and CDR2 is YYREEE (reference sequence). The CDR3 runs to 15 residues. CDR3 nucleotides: TGTGCCAGCAGCCTAAGACAGGGCCATAATTCACCCCTCCACTTT. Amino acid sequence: CASSLRQGHNSPLHF.

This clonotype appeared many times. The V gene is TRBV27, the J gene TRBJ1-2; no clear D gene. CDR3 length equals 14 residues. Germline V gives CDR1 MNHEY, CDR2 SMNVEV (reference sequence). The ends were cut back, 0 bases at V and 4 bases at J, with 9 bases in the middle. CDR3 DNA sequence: TGTGCCAGCAGTTTATCGAGGGTGGGCTATGGCTACACCTTC. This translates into CASSLSRVGYGYTF.

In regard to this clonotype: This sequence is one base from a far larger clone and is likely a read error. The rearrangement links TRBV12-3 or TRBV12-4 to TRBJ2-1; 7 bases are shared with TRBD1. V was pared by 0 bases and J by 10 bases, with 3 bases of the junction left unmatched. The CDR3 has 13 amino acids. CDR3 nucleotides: TGTGCCAGCAGTTTAGCGATAGGGGGCGAGCAGTTCTTC. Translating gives CASSLAIGGEQFF.

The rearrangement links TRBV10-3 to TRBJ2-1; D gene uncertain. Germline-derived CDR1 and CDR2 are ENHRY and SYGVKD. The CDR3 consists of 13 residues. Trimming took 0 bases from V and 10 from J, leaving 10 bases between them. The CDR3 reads CAISESNLGEQFF. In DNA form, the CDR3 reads TGTGCCATCAGTGAGTCGAATCTCGGAGAGCAGTTCTTC.

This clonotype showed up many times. The CDR3 DNA reads TGTGCCAGCACCACGGGGGGGGTGAACACTGAAGCTTTCTTT. It codes for CASTTGGVNTEAFF. The chain combines TRBV11-2 with TRBJ1-1; a possible D gene is TRBD1 (5 bases). CDR1 is SGHAT and CDR2 is FQNNGV in the germline V gene. CDR3 length equals 14 residues. V gave up 7 bases and J gave up 0 bases, with 12 bases separating them. Drawing the rest from reference TRBV11-2 and TRBJ1-1, the complete variable domain is EAGVAQSPRYKIIEKRQSVAFWCNPISGHATLYWYQQILGQGPKLLIQFQNNGVVDDSQLPKDRFSAERLKGVDSTLKIQPAKLEDSAVYLCASTTGGVNTEAFFGQGTRLTVV.

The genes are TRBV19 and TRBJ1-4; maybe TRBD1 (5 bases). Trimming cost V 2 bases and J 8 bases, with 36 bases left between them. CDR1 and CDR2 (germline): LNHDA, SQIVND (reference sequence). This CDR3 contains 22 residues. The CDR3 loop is CASSIHPAGGPFGAGSKEKLFF. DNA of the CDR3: TGTGCCAGTAGTATACATCCGGCGGGCGGGCCGTTTGGGGCCGGCAGTAAGGAAAAACTGTTTTTT.

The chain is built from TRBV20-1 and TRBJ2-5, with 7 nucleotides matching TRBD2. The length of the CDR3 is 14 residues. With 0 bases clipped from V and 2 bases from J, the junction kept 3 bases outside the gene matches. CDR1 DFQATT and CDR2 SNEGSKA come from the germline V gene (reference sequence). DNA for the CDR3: TGCAGTGCTAGAGACCTAGCGGAACAAGAGACCCAGTACTTC. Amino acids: CSARDLAEQETQYF.

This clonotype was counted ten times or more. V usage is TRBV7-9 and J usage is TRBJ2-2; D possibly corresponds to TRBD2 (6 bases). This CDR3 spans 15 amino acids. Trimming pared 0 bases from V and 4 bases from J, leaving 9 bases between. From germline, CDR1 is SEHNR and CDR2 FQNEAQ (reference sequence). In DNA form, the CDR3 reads TGTGCCAGCAGCTTAGCGCTGGGAGGCACCGGGGAGCTGTTTTTT. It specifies CASSLALGGTGELFF.

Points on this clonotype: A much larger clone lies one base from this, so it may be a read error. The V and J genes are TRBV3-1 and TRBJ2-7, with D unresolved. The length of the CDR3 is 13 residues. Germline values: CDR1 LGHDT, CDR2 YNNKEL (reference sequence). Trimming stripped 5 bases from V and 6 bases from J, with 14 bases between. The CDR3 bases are TGTGCCAGCAGCGAACCCGGAGTCTCCGAGCAGTACTTC. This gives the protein CASSEPGVSEQYF.

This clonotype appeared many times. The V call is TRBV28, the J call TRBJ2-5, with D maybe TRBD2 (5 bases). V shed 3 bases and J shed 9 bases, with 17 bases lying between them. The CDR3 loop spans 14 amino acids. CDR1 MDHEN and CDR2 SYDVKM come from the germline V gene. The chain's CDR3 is CASSLLRVAEAQYF. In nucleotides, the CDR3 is TGTGCCAGCAGTTTGCTACGGGTGGCGGAGGCCCAGTACTTC. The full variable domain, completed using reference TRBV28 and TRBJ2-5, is DVKVTQSSRYLVKRTGEKVFLECVQDMDHENMFWYRQDPGLGLRLIYFSYDVKMKEKGDIPEGYSVSREKKERFSLILESASTNQTSMYLCASSLLRVAEAQYFGPGTRLLVL.

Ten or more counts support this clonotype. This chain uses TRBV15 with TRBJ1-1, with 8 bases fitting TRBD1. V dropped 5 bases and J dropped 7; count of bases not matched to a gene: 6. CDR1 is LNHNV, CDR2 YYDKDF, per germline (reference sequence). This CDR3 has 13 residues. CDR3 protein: CATSRGQGGEAFF. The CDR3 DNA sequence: TGTGCCACCAGCCGAGGACAGGGTGGTGAAGCTTTCTTT.

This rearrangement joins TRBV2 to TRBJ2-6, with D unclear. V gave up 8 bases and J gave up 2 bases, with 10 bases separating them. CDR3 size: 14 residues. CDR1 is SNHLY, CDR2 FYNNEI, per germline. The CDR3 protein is CASGMSPGANVLTF. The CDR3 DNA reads TGTGCCAGCGGAATGTCCCCTGGGGCCAACGTCCTGACTTTC.

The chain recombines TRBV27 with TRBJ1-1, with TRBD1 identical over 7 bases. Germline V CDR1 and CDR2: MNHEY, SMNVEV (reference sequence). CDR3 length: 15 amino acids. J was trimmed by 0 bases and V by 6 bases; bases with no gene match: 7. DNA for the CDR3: TGTGCCAGCAGCGGACGGGGACAGCTGAACACTGAAGCTTTCTTT. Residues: CASSGRGQLNTEAFF.

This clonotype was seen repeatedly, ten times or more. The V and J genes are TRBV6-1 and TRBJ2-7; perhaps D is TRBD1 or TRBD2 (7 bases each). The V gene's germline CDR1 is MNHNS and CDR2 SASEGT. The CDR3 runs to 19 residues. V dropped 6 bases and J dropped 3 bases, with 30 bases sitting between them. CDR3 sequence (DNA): TGTGCCAGCAGCAACGGGAGGACAGGACCGACCGGGGGTAGCTACGAGCAGTACTTC. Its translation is CASSNGRTGPTGGSYEQYF.

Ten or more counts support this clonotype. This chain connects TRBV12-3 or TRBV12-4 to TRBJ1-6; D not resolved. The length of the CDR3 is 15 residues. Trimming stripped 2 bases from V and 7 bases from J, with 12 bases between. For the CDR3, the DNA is TGTGCCAGCAGTTTAAAGGCGGACTCAAATTCACCCCTCCACTTT. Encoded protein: CASSLKADSNSPLHF.

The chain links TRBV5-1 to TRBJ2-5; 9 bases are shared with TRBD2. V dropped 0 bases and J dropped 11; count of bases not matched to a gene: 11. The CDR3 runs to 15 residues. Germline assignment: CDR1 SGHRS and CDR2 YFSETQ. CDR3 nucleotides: TGCGCCAGCAGCTTGGGACTAGCGGATTACAATGAGCAGTACTTC. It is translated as CASSLGLADYNEQYF. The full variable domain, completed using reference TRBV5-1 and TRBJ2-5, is KAGVTQTPRYLIKTRGQQVTLSCSPISGHRSVSWYQQTPGQGLQFLFEYFSETQRNKGNFPGRFSGRQFSNSRSEMNVSTLELGDSALYLCASSLGLADYNEQYFGPGTRLLVL.

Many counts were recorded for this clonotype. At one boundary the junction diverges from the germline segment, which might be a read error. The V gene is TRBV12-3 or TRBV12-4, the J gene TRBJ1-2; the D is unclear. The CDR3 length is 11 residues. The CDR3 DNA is TGTGCCAGCAGTTTAGGGATGGCAATTGCCTTC. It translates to CASSLGMAIAF.

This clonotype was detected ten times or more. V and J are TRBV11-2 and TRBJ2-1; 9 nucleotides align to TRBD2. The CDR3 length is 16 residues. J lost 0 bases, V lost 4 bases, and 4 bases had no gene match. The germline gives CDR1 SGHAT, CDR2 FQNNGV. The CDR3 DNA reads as TGTGCCAGCAGCTCATTTAGCGGGAGCTCCTACAATGAGCAGTTCTTC. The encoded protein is CASSSFSGSSYNEQFF.

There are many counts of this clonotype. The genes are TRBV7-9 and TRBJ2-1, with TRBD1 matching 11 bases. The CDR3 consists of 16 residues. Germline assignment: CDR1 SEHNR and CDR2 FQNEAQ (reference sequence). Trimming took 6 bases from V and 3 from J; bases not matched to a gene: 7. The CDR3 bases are TGTGCCAGCAGTCCCGGACAGGGGGCCGACTACAATGAGCAGTTCTTC. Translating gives CASSPGQGADYNEQFF.

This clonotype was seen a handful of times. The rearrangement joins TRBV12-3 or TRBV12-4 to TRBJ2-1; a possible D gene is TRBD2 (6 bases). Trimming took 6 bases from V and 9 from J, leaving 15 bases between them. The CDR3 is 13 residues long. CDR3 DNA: TGTGCCAGCAGAATCGGGGGAGAGAGTGAGCAGTTCTTC. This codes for CASRIGGESEQFF.

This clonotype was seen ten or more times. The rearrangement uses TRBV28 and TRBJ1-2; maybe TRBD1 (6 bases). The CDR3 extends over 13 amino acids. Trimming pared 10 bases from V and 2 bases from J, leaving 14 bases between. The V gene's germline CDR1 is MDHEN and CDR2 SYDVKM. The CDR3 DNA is TGTGCCACCATCGGGGGCGAGAACTATGGCTACACCTTC. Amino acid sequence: CATIGGENYGYTF.

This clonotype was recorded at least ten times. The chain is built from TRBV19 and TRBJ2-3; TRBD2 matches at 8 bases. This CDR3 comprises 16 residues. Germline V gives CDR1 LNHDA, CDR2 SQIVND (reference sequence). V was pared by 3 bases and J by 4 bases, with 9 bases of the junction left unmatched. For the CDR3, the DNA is TGTGCCAGTAGTATGGAAAGCGGGAGCCGCCCAGATACGCAGTATTTT. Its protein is CASSMESGSRPDTQYF.

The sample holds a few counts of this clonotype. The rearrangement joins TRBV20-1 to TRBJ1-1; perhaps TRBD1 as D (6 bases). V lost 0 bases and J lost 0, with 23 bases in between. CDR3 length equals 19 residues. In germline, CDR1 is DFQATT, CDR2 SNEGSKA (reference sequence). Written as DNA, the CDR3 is TGCAGTGCTAGAGAAAGACTCGGACAGAAGTATCGGATGAACACTGAAGCTTTCTTT. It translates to CSARERLGQKYRMNTEAFF.

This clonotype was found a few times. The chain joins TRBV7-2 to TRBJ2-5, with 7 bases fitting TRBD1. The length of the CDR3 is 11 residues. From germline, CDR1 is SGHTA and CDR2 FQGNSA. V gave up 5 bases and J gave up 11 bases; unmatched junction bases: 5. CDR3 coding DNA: TGTGCCAGCAGCCCGGACAGGAGGCAGTACTTC. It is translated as CASSPDRRQYF.

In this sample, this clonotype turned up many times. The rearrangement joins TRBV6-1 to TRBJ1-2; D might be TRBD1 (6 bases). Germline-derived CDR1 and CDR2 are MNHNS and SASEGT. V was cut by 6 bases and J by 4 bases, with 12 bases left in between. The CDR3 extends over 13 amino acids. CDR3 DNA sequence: TGTGCCAGCAGCAAACAGGGTGGCTATGGCTACACCTTC. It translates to CASSKQGGYGYTF.

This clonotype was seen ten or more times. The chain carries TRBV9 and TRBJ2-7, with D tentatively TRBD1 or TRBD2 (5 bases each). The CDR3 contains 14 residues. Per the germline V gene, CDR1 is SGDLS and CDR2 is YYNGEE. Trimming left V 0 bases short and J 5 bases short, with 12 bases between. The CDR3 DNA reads TGTGCCAGCAGCGTAGAAACGAGAGGGGACGAGCAGTACTTC. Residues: CASSVETRGDEQYF.